The clone carrying this TCR beta chain is a singleton in its sample. These data originate in a study of T cell responses to AZD1222 COVID-19 vaccine. The trim removed 1 base at V and 7 bases at J, leaving 5 bases unmatched. The germline CDR1 and CDR2 sequences are GTSNPN and SVGIG (reference sequence). The CDR3 extends over 13 amino acids. TCRdb keeps only in-frame clones here, not all; method: immunoSEQ multiplex PCR. The table lists around 180,000 clones, more than 70% of them singletons. The receptor was derived from an adult who received the AZD1222 COVID-19 vaccine. The chain couples TRBV30 to TRBJ2-7, with 9 positions matching TRBD1. The sample here was peripheral blood, taken 28 days after the second AZD1222 dose. CDR3 DNA sequence: TGTGCCTGGAGTGGAACAGGGGGCGGGGAGCAGTACTTC. Protein sequence: CAWSGTGGGEQYF. Full variable domain (missing parts from reference TRBV30 and TRBJ2-7): SQTIHQWPATLVQPVGSPLSLECTVEGTSNPNLYWYRQAAGRGLQLLFYSVGIGQISSEVPQNLSASRPQDRQFILSSKKLLLSDSGFYLCAWSGTGGGEQYFGPGTRLTVT.